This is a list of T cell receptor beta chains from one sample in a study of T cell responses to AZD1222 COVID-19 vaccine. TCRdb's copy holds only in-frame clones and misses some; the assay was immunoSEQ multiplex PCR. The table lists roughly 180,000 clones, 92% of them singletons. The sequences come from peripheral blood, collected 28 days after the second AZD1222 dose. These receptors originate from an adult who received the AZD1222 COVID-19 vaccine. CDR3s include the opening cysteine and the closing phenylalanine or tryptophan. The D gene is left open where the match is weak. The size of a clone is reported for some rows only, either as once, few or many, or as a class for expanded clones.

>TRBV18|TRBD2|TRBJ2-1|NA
CASSPLRSGGFERNEQFF
TGTGCCAGCTCACCACTTCGCAGCGGGGGCTTCGAGAGAAATGAGCAGTTCTTC
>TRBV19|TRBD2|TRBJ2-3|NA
CASSLKAPSVAGGSDTQYF
TGTGCCAGTAGTCTGAAAGCCCCCTCGGTAGCGGGGGGCTCCGATACGCAGTATTTT
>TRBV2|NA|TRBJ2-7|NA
CASSEFRGSSSYEQYF
TGTGCCAGCAGTGAGTTCAGGGGCTCAAGCTCCTACGAGCAGTACTTC
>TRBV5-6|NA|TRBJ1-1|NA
CASSFAGLMNTEAFF
TGTGCCAGCAGCTTCGCAGGGCTCATGAACACTGAAGCTTTCTTT
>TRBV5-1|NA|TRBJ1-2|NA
CASRPSDRNYGYTF
TGCGCCAGCAGGCCATCAGACAGGAACTATGGCTACACCTTC
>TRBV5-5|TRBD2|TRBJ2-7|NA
CASSLDVGLAGSYEQYF
TGTGCCAGCAGCTTGGACGTAGGACTAGCGGGTTCCTACGAGCAGTACTTC
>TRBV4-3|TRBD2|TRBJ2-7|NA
CASSPERGEGYEQYF
TGCGCCAGCAGCCCTGAACGGGGGGAGGGCTACGAGCAGTACTTC
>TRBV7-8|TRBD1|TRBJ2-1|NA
CASSLRDRGRAEQFF
TGTGCCAGCAGCTTACGGGACAGGGGGCGAGCTGAGCAGTTCTTC
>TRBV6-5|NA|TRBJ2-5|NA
CASTPGGAGETQYF
TGTGCCAGCACCCCCGGCGGGGCTGGGGAGACCCAGTACTTC
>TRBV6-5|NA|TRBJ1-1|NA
CASSYSRQGLEAFF
TGTGCCAGCAGTTACTCCCGGCAGGGACTTGAAGCTTTCTTT
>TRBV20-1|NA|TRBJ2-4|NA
CSASSGQRAKNIQYF
TGCAGTGCTAGTTCCGGACAACGAGCCAAAAACATTCAGTACTTC
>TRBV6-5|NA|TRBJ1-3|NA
CASSYVGVSGNTIYF
TGTGCCAGCAGTTATGTCGGGGTCTCTGGAAACACCATATATTTT
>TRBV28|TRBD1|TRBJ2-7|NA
CASRPDRALSYEQYF
TGTGCCAGCAGACCCGACAGGGCTCTCTCCTACGAGCAGTACTTC
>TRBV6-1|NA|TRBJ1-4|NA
CASSEPGGTSEKLFF
TGTGCCAGCAGTGAACCGGGGGGCACAAGTGAAAAACTGTTTTTT
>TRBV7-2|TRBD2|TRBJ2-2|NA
CASSPRGGRGELFF
TGTGCCAGCAGCCCCCGGGGCGGGAGAGGGGAGCTGTTTTTT
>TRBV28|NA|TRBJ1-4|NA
CASSFREKLFF
TGTGCCAGCAGTTTTAGAGAAAAACTGTTTTTT
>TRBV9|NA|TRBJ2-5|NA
CASSVEGDPQETQYF
TGTGCCAGCAGCGTAGAGGGGGATCCCCAAGAGACCCAGTACTTC
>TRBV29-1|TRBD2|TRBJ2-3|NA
CSGEGPAGDTQYF
TGCAGCGGGGAGGGTCCGGCAGGGGATACGCAGTATTTT
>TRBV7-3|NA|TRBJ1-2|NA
CASSLGGGNYGYTF
TGTGCCAGCAGCTTAGGTGGGGGAAACTATGGCTACACCTTC
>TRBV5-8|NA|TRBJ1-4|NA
CASSSPREGTEKLFF
TGTGCCAGCAGTTCCCCTAGGGAGGGGACGGAAAAACTGTTTTTT
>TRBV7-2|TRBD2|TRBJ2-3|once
CASSGGGLLTDTQYF
TGTGCCAGCAGCGGCGGGGGGCTCCTCACAGATACGCAGTATTTT
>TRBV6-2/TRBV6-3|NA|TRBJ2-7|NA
CASSQRVGGDEQYF
TGTGCCAGCAGTCAACGTGTAGGGGGGGACGAGCAGTACTTC
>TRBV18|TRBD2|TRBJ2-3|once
CASSPPGGSTDTQYF
TGTGCCAGCTCACCCCCGGGGGGTAGCACAGATACGCAGTATTTT
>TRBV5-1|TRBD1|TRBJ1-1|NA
CASSLAGQGAGNEAFF
TGCGCCAGCAGCTTGGCCGGACAGGGGGCCGGGAATGAAGCTTTCTTT
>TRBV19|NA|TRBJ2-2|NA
CASSILAALGGELFF
TGTGCCAGTAGTATCTTGGCAGCTTTAGGCGGGGAGCTGTTTTTT
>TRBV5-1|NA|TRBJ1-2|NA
CASSPATNYGYTF
TGCGCCAGCAGCCCAGCCACTAACTATGGCTACACCTTC
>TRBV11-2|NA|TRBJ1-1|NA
CASSLEPVEAFF
TGTGCCAGCAGCTTAGAGCCGGTTGAAGCTTTCTTT
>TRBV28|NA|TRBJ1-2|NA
CASRGGRTAQWILANYGYTF
TGTGCCAGCAGGGGGGGAAGGACGGCGCAATGGATTTTGGCTAACTATGGCTACACCTTC
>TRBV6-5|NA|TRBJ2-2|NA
CASSSTGDTGELFF
TGTGCCAGCAGCTCAACAGGAGACACCGGGGAGCTGTTTTTT
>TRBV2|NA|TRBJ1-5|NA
CASSEWVNQPQHF
TGTGCCAGCAGTGAGTGGGTGAATCAGCCCCAGCATTTT
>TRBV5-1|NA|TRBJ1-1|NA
CASSPEAGVDTEAFF
TGCGCCAGCAGCCCGGAGGCAGGGGTTGACACTGAAGCTTTCTTT
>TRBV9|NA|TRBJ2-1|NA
CASSPGGASTYNEQFF
TGTGCCAGCAGCCCCGGCGGGGCGAGTACCTACAATGAGCAGTTCTTC
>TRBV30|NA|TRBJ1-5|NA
CAWTGAGNSLDQPQHF
TGTGCCTGGACGGGGGCGGGGAACAGTTTGGATCAGCCCCAGCATTTT
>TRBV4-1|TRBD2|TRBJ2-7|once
CASSHEPGLAAYEQYF
TGCGCCAGCAGCCACGAACCGGGACTAGCAGCCTACGAGCAGTACTTC
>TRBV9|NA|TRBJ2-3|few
CASSVGGSYTQYF
TGTGCCAGCAGCGTAGGAGGGAGCTATACGCAGTATTTT
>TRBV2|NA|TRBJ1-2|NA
CASRSRDSDTIGYTF
TGTGCCAGCAGATCAAGAGACAGCGATACTATCGGCTACACCTTC
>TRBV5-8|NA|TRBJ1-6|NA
CASSFSMGSNSPLHF
TGTGCCAGCAGCTTTAGTATGGGTTCCAATTCACCCCTCCACTTT
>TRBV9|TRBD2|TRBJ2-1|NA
CASSVGPRLAGNKHNEQFF
TGTGCCAGCAGCGTTGGCCCTAGACTAGCGGGAAACAAACACAATGAGCAGTTCTTC
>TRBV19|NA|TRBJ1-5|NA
CASRSREGMSNQPQHF
TGTGCCAGTAGATCCAGGGAAGGGATGAGCAATCAGCCCCAGCATTTT
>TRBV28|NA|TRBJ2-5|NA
CASTVNEETQYF
TGTGCCAGCACGGTCAATGAAGAGACCCAGTACTTC
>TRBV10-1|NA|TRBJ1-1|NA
CASSERKNGQQAFF
TGCGCCAGCAGTGAGAGGAAGAACGGACAGCAAGCTTTCTTT
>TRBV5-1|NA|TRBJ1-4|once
CASSLKGGRDEKLFF
TGCGCCAGCAGCTTGAAGGGCGGACGGGATGAAAAACTGTTTTTT
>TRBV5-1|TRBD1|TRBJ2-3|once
CASSSGQGQRTQYF
TGCGCCAGCAGCTCCGGACAGGGCCAGCGGACGCAGTATTTT
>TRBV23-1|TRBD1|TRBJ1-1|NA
CASSRRTGGNTEAFF
TGCGCCAGCAGTCGGAGGACAGGGGGGAACACTGAAGCTTTCTTT
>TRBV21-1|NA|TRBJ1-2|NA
CASSKGGVPNYGYTF
TGTGCCAGCAGCAAAGGGGGAGTACCTAACTATGGCTACACCTTC
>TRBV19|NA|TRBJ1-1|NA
CATVRTLKGQITEAFF
TGTGCCACAGTACGCACCCTCAAGGGGCAAATCACTGAAGCTTTCTTT
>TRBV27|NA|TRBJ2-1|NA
CASSLTGEDEQFF
TGTGCCAGCAGTTTAACGGGGGAGGATGAGCAGTTCTTC
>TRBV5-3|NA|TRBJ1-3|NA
CARSLGSSHSGNTIYF
TGTGCCAGAAGCCTTGGGAGCAGTCACTCTGGAAACACCATATATTTT